These T cell receptor beta chains were read from a single sample in a study of shared clonotypes between healthy human individuals. Sequenced by immunoSEQ multiplex PCR; TCRdb stores in-frame clones only, minus some. Found here are 2 million to 2.5 million clones, over 90% of them singletons; the top ten hold about 0.39%. The sequenced sample was naive CD4+ T cells from PBMCs. The source of these receptors is a man aged 18 to 30 in good health. Some clones in this sample may be carry-over from other donors' samples. Both conserved end residues are part of each CDR3. The D gene is left open where the match is weak. Size is stated for part of the rows, as once, few or many counts, or as a class when the clone is expanded.

j_gene: TRBJ2-7; abundance: -; v_gene: TRBV27; d_gene: TRBD2; CDR3nt: TGTGCCAGCAGAGCTAGCGGGAGCTACGAGCAGTACTTC; CDR3aa: CASRASGSYEQYF
j_gene: TRBJ2-1; abundance: -; v_gene: TRBV9; d_gene: -; CDR3nt: TGTGCCAGCAGCGTAGGGAGCTGGGATGAGCAGTTCTTC; CDR3aa: CASSVGSWDEQFF
j_gene: TRBJ2-3; abundance: -; v_gene: TRBV19; d_gene: TRBD1; CDR3nt: TGTGCCAGTAGTTCCGACAGGGGGTCGGTCACAGATACGCAGTATTTT; CDR3aa: CASSSDRGSVTDTQYF
j_gene: TRBJ2-3; abundance: -; v_gene: TRBV7-2; d_gene: -; CDR3nt: TGTGCCAGCAGCAACAGACTAGTCCAACCTAGGCTGTATTTT; CDR3aa: CASSNRLVQPRLYF
j_gene: TRBJ2-1; abundance: -; v_gene: TRBV14; d_gene: TRBD2; CDR3nt: TGTGCCAGCAGCCAGGGTTTGACTAGCGGGAGGGCCAGGAAGAATGAGCAGTTCTTC; CDR3aa: CASSQGLTSGRARKNEQFF
j_gene: TRBJ2-6; abundance: -; v_gene: TRBV5-3; d_gene: -; CDR3nt: TGTGCCAGAAGCTTGTTGGGGAGTGGGGCCAACGTCCTGACTTTC; CDR3aa: CARSLLGSGANVLTF
j_gene: TRBJ1-2; abundance: -; v_gene: TRBV2; d_gene: -; CDR3nt: TGTGCCAGCAGTGAAGATGGGGGTCCAAACTATGGCTACACCTTC; CDR3aa: CASSEDGGPNYGYTF
j_gene: TRBJ1-5; abundance: few; v_gene: TRBV10-3; d_gene: -; CDR3nt: TGTGCCATCGCCCGGGACAGCAATCAGCCCCAGCATTTT; CDR3aa: CAIARDSNQPQHF
j_gene: TRBJ2-1; abundance: few; v_gene: TRBV5-4; d_gene: TRBD2; CDR3nt: TGTGCCAGCAGCTTGACGTCAGGGACTAGCGCTTTCAATGAGCAGTTCTTC; CDR3aa: CASSLTSGTSAFNEQFF
j_gene: TRBJ1-1; abundance: few; v_gene: TRBV29-1; d_gene: -; CDR3nt: TGCAGCGTAAGAGGGACTGAAGCTTTCTTT; CDR3aa: CSVRGTEAFF
j_gene: TRBJ2-3; abundance: -; v_gene: TRBV27; d_gene: -; CDR3nt: TGTGCCAGCAGTTTATCCCGAGGGGCAGATACGCAGTATTTT; CDR3aa: CASSLSRGADTQYF
j_gene: TRBJ2-6; abundance: -; v_gene: TRBV9; d_gene: -; CDR3nt: TGTGCCAGCAGCGCTAACTCTGGGGCCAACGTCCTGACTTTC; CDR3aa: CASSANSGANVLTF
j_gene: TRBJ1-1; abundance: -; v_gene: TRBV30; d_gene: TRBD1; CDR3nt: TGTGCCTGGAGTTTGACAGGGAGGAACACTGAAGCTTTCTTT; CDR3aa: CAWSLTGRNTEAFF
j_gene: TRBJ2-7; abundance: -; v_gene: TRBV5-4; d_gene: -; CDR3nt: TGTGCCAGCAGCTTGGCAGCAGAGAGCTCCTACGAGCAGTACTTC; CDR3aa: CASSLAAESSYEQYF
j_gene: TRBJ2-3; abundance: -; v_gene: TRBV5-1; d_gene: TRBD2; CDR3nt: TGCGCCAGCAGCTTGTTAGGCGGGAGGACGGGCACAGATACGCAGTATTTT; CDR3aa: CASSLLGGRTGTDTQYF
j_gene: TRBJ2-7; abundance: -; v_gene: TRBV19; d_gene: -; CDR3nt: TGTGCCAGTAGTATAGGTGGGGGAAGCTACGAGCAGTACTTC; CDR3aa: CASSIGGGSYEQYF
j_gene: TRBJ1-1; abundance: -; v_gene: TRBV27; d_gene: -; CDR3nt: TGTGCCAGCATGGCGGGGGGTACAACTGAAGCTTTCTTT; CDR3aa: CASMAGGTTEAFF
j_gene: TRBJ2-5; abundance: -; v_gene: TRBV5-1; d_gene: -; CDR3nt: TGCGCCAGCAGCCCCAAGTTGTGGGGCAAAGAGACCCAGTACTTC; CDR3aa: CASSPKLWGKETQYF
j_gene: TRBJ2-3; abundance: -; v_gene: TRBV7-9; d_gene: TRBD2; CDR3nt: TGTGCCAGCAGCTTAGGTACTAGCGGGCCCACAGATACGCAGTATTTT; CDR3aa: CASSLGTSGPTDTQYF
j_gene: TRBJ2-3; abundance: -; v_gene: TRBV9; d_gene: TRBD2; CDR3nt: TGTGCCAGCAGCCTCCTCGGACTAGCGGGAGGTTCAGATACGCAGTATTTT; CDR3aa: CASSLLGLAGGSDTQYF
j_gene: TRBJ2-3; abundance: -; v_gene: TRBV9; d_gene: -; CDR3nt: TGTGCCAGCAGCGGATTTAACGGAGATACGCAGTATTTT; CDR3aa: CASSGFNGDTQYF
j_gene: TRBJ2-2; abundance: -; v_gene: TRBV18; d_gene: TRBD1; CDR3nt: TGTGCCAGCTCACTTTACCCGTCGACAGGGCCGAACACCGGGGAGCTGTTTTTT; CDR3aa: CASSLYPSTGPNTGELFF
j_gene: TRBJ1-3; abundance: -; v_gene: TRBV29-1; d_gene: -; CDR3nt: TGCAGCGCCTCCAGGGGTAGTTCTGGAAACACCATATATTTT; CDR3aa: CSASRGSSGNTIYF
j_gene: TRBJ2-3; abundance: -; v_gene: TRBV9; d_gene: -; CDR3nt: TGTGCCAGCAGCGAGAGGGGCGGGTCGACAGATACGCAGTATTTT; CDR3aa: CASSERGGSTDTQYF
j_gene: TRBJ2-1; abundance: -; v_gene: TRBV11-2; d_gene: TRBD1; CDR3nt: TGTGCCAGCAGCCCCCCCGGGACAGAATACAATGAGCAGTTCTTC; CDR3aa: CASSPPGTEYNEQFF
j_gene: TRBJ1-2; abundance: -; v_gene: TRBV9; d_gene: TRBD1; CDR3nt: TGTGCCAGCAGCCCCCGGGGACAGGGGGCGAGTGGCTACACCTTC; CDR3aa: CASSPRGQGASGYTF
j_gene: TRBJ2-7; abundance: -; v_gene: TRBV18; d_gene: TRBD1; CDR3nt: TGTGCCAGCTCACCAATAGGACAGGGGGCAGGAGAGCAGTACTTC; CDR3aa: CASSPIGQGAGEQYF
j_gene: TRBJ2-5; abundance: -; v_gene: TRBV4-2; d_gene: TRBD2; CDR3nt: TGTGCCAGCAGCGCCGGGTTAGCGGGAGGGCTGGAGGAGGCCCAGTACTTC; CDR3aa: CASSAGLAGGLEEAQYF
j_gene: TRBJ2-7; abundance: -; v_gene: TRBV7-8; d_gene: -; CDR3nt: TGTGCCAGCAGCTTCAGGGGCTCCTACGAGCAGTACTTC; CDR3aa: CASSFRGSYEQYF
j_gene: TRBJ2-5; abundance: -; v_gene: TRBV5-8; d_gene: TRBD2; CDR3nt: TGTGCCAGCAGCTTTCGAGCGGGGGGGGAGACCCAGTACTTC; CDR3aa: CASSFRAGGETQYF
j_gene: TRBJ2-6; abundance: -; v_gene: TRBV1; d_gene: -; CDR3nt: TGCACCAGCAGCCAAGATAATCATCTAGCGGGAGTGAGGGTCCCAACTTCTGGGGCCAACGTCCTGACTTTC; CDR3aa: CTSSQDNHLAGVRVPTSGANVLTF
j_gene: TRBJ1-1; abundance: -; v_gene: TRBV7-2; d_gene: -; CDR3nt: TGTGCCAGCAGCTCCCCGACCCAGCTACTTGAAGCTTTCTTT; CDR3aa: CASSSPTQLLEAFF
j_gene: TRBJ2-7; abundance: -; v_gene: TRBV5-4; d_gene: TRBD2; CDR3nt: TGTGCCAGCGGATCGGCGGGACTAGCGGGCGAGCAGTACTTC; CDR3aa: CASGSAGLAGEQYF
j_gene: TRBJ2-2; abundance: -; v_gene: TRBV18; d_gene: -; CDR3nt: TGTGCCAGCTCCATGATAGCCCAGGGCACCGGGGAGCTGTTTTTT; CDR3aa: CASSMIAQGTGELFF
j_gene: TRBJ1-6; abundance: -; v_gene: TRBV28; d_gene: -; CDR3nt: TGTGCCAGCAGTTTGCGGGACAATTCACCCCTCCACTTT; CDR3aa: CASSLRDNSPLHF
j_gene: TRBJ1-4; abundance: -; v_gene: TRBV5-6; d_gene: -; CDR3nt: TGTGCCAGCAGCTTCGCTAGGGGAAATAATGAAAAACTGTTTTTT; CDR3aa: CASSFARGNNEKLFF
j_gene: TRBJ2-7; abundance: -; v_gene: TRBV29-1; d_gene: TRBD1; CDR3nt: TGCAGCGTCGCCCGAGGGACAGGGCACTACGAGCAGTACTTC; CDR3aa: CSVARGTGHYEQYF
j_gene: TRBJ2-5; abundance: -; v_gene: TRBV29-1; d_gene: TRBD1; CDR3nt: TGCAGCGGCAGACAGGGGTTGGGGACCCAGTACTTC; CDR3aa: CSGRQGLGTQYF
j_gene: TRBJ2-3; abundance: -; v_gene: TRBV5-1; d_gene: -; CDR3nt: TGCGCCAGCAGCTTGGTCCCAGGGAAAAGCACAGATACGCAGTATTTT; CDR3aa: CASSLVPGKSTDTQYF
j_gene: TRBJ2-1; abundance: -; v_gene: TRBV10-3; d_gene: TRBD1; CDR3nt: TGTGCCATCAGGGATTTCGGGACAGGGGGCCCGGGTGAGCAGTTCTTC; CDR3aa: CAIRDFGTGGPGEQFF
j_gene: TRBJ1-1; abundance: -; v_gene: TRBV19; d_gene: -; CDR3nt: TGTGCCAGTAGTATACTCCGGGGGAGGACTGAAGCTTTCTTT; CDR3aa: CASSILRGRTEAFF
j_gene: TRBJ1-1; abundance: -; v_gene: TRBV18; d_gene: TRBD1; CDR3nt: TGTGCCAGCTCACAAACCACAGGGGACACTGAAGCTTTCTTT; CDR3aa: CASSQTTGDTEAFF
j_gene: TRBJ1-2; abundance: -; v_gene: TRBV28; d_gene: -; CDR3nt: TGTGCCAGCAGTTTATCTTTGGGGGCCTATGGCTACACCTTC; CDR3aa: CASSLSLGAYGYTF
j_gene: TRBJ2-7; abundance: -; v_gene: TRBV19; d_gene: TRBD1; CDR3nt: TGTGCCAGTAGTATTAACAGGGGGAATTCCTACGAGCAGTACTTC; CDR3aa: CASSINRGNSYEQYF
j_gene: TRBJ1-3; abundance: once; v_gene: TRBV28; d_gene: -; CDR3nt: TGTGCCAGCAGTTTGCTGGGTAGGGGAAACACCATATATTTT; CDR3aa: CASSLLGRGNTIYF
j_gene: TRBJ2-3; abundance: -; v_gene: TRBV29-1; d_gene: -; CDR3nt: TGCAGCGTTGTATTTGCCGAGTCTCCGGATACGCAGTATTTT; CDR3aa: CSVVFAESPDTQYF
j_gene: TRBJ2-7; abundance: -; v_gene: TRBV28; d_gene: TRBD2; CDR3nt: TGTGCCAGCCGGGAGGGGGGACCCTACGAGCAGTACTTC; CDR3aa: CASREGGPYEQYF
j_gene: TRBJ1-2; abundance: -; v_gene: TRBV19; d_gene: -; CDR3nt: TGTGCCAGTAGTATATGGGATGGCTACACCTTC; CDR3aa: CASSIWDGYTF
j_gene: TRBJ2-7; abundance: -; v_gene: TRBV9; d_gene: TRBD1; CDR3nt: TGTGCCAGCAGCGTAGGTATCGGGGGCGGGACAGGGGTCGAGCAGTACTTC; CDR3aa: CASSVGIGGGTGVEQYF
j_gene: TRBJ1-1; abundance: -; v_gene: TRBV29-1; d_gene: -; CDR3nt: TGCAGCGTTTCAACCGTTGAAGCTTTCTTT; CDR3aa: CSVSTVEAFF
j_gene: TRBJ2-7; abundance: -; v_gene: TRBV19; d_gene: TRBD2; CDR3nt: TGTGCCAGTAGCAAAGGGACTAGCGTCTACGAGCAGTACTTC; CDR3aa: CASSKGTSVYEQYF
j_gene: TRBJ1-2; abundance: -; v_gene: TRBV28; d_gene: -; CDR3nt: TGTGCCAGCATGGTGCCGGGACATACCGGCTACACCTTC; CDR3aa: CASMVPGHTGYTF
j_gene: TRBJ1-1; abundance: -; v_gene: TRBV9; d_gene: -; CDR3nt: TGTGCCAGCAGCGTAGTCGGGGCGACGAACACTGAAGCTTTCTTT; CDR3aa: CASSVVGATNTEAFF